The clone carrying this TCR beta chain was recorded once. The antigen is not known. This record comes from a study of T cell responses to AZD1222 COVID-19 vaccine. Assay: immunoSEQ multiplex PCR; the TCRdb copy retains only in-frame clones and omits some. The sample holds roughly 200,000 clones, approximately 92% seen once. Broader study findings: Baseline seropositives among AZD1222 recipients totaled only five to seven. Reports say nearly half of spike-specific TCRs go after unmutated variant regions. Spike-specific TCR breadth rose after two AZD1222 doses, and depth rose as well. Most donors were white British, females outnumbered males, and clonal diversity was possibly underestimated.

The V segment lost 10 bases and the J segment 5 bases; nucleotides outside the gene matches: 13. Germline V gene data show CDR1 as KGHSH and CDR2 as LQKENI. This CDR3 has 14 residues. The clonotype originates from an adult in good health. The genes are TRBV18 and TRBJ2-7; 8 bases align to TRBD1. The specimen comprised peripheral blood, sampled on day 0 of AZD1222 vaccination. The chain's CDR3 is CATSLQGERDEQYF. The DNA for the CDR3 is TGTGCCACCTCTCTACAGGGGGAACGGGACGAGCAGTACTTC.